This T cell receptor (beta chain) appears in the sequencing data of a study of shared clonotypes between healthy human individuals. Remarks on this clone: What it recognizes is unknown.

Study results and limitations: In the sorted subsets, rarefaction showed sequencing was incomplete despite large depth.

V trimming: 0 bases; J trimming: 3 bases; junction bases outside the gene matches: 5. CDR3 length: 17 amino acids. Per the germline V gene, CDR1 is SGHTA and CDR2 is FQGNSA. Only in-frame clones appear in the TCRdb table, and some are missing; sequencing was by immunoSEQ multiplex PCR. The repertoire holds about 2,500,000 clones, with roughly 92% as singletons. The investigators split CD4+ cells into a CD45RA+ naive subset and a CD45RA-negative memory subset. Sample: naive CD4+ T cells sorted from blood. Subset: CD45RA+ positively selected. The rearrangement uses TRBV7-2 and TRBJ2-3; 11 nucleotides align to TRBD2. The source is a man between 18 and 29 years old in good health. The CDR3 loop is CASSLAQLAGVTDTQYF. DNA of the CDR3: TGTGCCAGCAGCTTAGCCCAACTAGCGGGGGTGACAGATACGCAGTATTTT.